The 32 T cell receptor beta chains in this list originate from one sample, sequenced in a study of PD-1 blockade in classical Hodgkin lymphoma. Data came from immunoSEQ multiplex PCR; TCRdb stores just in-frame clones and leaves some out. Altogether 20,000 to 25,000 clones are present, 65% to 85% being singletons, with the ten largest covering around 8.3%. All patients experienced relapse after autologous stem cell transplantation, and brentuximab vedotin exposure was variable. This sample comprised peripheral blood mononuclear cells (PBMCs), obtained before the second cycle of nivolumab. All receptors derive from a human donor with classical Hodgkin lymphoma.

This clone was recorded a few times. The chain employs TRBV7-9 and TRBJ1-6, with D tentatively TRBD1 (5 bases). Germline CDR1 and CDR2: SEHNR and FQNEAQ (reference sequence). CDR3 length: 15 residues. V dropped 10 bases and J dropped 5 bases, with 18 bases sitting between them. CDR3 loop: CATSGWGANNSPLHF. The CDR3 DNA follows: TGTGCCACCTCCGGTTGGGGCGCGAATAATTCACCCCTCCACTTT.

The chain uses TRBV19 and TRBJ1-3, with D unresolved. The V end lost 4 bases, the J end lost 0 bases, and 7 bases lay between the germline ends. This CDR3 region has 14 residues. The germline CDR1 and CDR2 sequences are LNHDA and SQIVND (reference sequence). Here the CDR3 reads CASSNEFSGNTIYF. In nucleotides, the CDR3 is TGTGCCAGTAGTAATGAGTTCTCTGGAAACACCATATATTTT.

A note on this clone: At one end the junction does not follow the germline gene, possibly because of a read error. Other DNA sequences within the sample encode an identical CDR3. The CDR3 spells CASSSIWGYTF. In DNA, the CDR3 is TGCGCCAGCAGTTCGATATGGGGCTACACCTTC. The gene calls are TRBV28 and TRBJ1-2; no reliable D call. The CDR3 runs to 11 residues. CDR1 MDHEN and CDR2 SYDVKM come from the germline V gene.

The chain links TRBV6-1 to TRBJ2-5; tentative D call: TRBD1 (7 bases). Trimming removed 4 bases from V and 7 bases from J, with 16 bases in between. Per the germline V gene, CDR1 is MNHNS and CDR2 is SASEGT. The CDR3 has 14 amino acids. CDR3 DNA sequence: TGTGCCAGCAGTGGGGGACAGCAGGGAGGGACCCAGTACTTC. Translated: CASSGGQQGGTQYF.

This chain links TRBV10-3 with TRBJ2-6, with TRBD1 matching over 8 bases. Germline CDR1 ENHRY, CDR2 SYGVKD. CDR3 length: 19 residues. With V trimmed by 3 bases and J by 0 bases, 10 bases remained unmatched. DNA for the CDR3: TGTGCCATCAGTGAATGGAAAGGGGGACAGGTCTCTGGGGCCAACGTCCTGACTTTC. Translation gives CAISEWKGGQVSGANVLTF.

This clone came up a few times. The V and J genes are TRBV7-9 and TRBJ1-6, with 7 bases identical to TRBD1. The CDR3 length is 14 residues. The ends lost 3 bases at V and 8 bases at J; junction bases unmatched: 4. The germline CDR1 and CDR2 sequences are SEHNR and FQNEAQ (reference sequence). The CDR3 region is CASSFRQGDSPLHF. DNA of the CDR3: TGTGCCAGCAGCTTCAGACAGGGTGATTCACCCCTCCACTTT.

The CDR3 nucleotides are TGTGCCAGTCACGACGCAGGTCAGCCCCAGCATTTT. This encodes CASHDAGQPQHF. The gene calls are TRBV6-5 and TRBJ1-5; D unclear. CDR1 is MNHEY, CDR2 SVGAGI, per germline. Trimming stripped 9 bases from V and 6 bases from J, with 12 bases between. The CDR3 runs 12 residues.

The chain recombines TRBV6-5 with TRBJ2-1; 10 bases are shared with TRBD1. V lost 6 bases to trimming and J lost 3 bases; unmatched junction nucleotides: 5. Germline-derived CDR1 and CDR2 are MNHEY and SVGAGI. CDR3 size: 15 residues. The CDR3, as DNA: TGTGCCAGCAGCTTGGGACAGGGGATCTACAATGAGCAGTTCTTC. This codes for CASSLGQGIYNEQFF.

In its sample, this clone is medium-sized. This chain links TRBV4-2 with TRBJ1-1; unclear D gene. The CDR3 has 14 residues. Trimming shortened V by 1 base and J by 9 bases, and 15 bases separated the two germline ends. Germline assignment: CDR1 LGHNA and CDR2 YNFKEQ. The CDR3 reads CASSQVGLNLKAFF. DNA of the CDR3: TGTGCCAGCAGCCAAGTCGGGCTGAACCTGAAAGCTTTCTTT.

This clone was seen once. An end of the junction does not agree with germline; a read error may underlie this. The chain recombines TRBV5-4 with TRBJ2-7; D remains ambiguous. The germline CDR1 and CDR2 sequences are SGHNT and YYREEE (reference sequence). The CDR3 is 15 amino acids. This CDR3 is CASSLGESDSDEQYF. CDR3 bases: TGTGCCAGCAGCTTGGGAGAGAGTGACTCCGACGAGCAGTACTTC.

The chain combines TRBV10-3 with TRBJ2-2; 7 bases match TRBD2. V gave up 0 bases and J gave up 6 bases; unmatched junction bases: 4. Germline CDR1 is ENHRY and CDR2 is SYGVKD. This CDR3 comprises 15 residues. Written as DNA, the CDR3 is TGTGCCATCAGTGAGTCTGTTCGGGGGGCCGGGGAGCTGTTTTTT. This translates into CAISESVRGAGELFF.

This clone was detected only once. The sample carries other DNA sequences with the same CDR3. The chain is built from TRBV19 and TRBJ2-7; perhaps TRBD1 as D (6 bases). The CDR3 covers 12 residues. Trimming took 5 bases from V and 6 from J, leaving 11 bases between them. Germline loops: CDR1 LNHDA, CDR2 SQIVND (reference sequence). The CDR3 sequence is CASSPTRGEQYF. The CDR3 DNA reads TGTGCCAGTAGTCCGACCAGGGGCGAGCAGTACTTC.

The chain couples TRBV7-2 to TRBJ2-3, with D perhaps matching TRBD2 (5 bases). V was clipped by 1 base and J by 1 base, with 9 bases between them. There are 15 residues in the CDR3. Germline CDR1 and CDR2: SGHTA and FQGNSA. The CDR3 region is CASSLDGLRTDTQYF. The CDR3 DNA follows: TGTGCCAGCAGCTTAGACGGACTGCGCACAGATACGCAGTATTTT.

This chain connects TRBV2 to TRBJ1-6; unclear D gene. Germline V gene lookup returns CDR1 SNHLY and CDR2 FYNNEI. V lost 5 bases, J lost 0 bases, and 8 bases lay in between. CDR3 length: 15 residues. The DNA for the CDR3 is TGTGCCAGCAGTTACAAGAGCTCCTATAATTCACCCCTCCACTTT. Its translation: CASSYKSSYNSPLHF.

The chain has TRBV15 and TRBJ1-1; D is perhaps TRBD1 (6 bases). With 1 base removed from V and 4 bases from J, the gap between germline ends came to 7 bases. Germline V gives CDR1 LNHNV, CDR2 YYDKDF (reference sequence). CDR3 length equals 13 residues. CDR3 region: CATSRGQVTEAFF. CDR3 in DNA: TGTGCCACCAGCAGAGGACAGGTCACTGAAGCTTTCTTT.

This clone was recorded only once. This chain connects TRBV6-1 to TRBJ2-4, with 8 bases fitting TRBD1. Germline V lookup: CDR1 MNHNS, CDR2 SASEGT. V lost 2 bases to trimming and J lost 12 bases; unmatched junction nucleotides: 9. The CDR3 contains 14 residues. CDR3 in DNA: TGTGCCAGCAGTGAAACCGGCCAGGGGGCGACTCAGTACTTC. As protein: CASSETGQGATQYF.

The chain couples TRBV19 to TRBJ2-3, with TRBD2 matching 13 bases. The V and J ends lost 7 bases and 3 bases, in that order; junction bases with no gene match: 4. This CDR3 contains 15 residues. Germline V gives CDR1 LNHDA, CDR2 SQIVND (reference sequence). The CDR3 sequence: CASTMGLAGTDTQYF. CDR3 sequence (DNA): TGTGCCAGTACCATGGGACTAGCGGGAACAGATACGCAGTATTTT. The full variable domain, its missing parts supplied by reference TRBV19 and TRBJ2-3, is DGGITQSPKYLFRKEGQNVTLSCEQNLNHDAMYWYRQDPGQGLRLIYYSQIVNDFQKGDIAEGYSVSREKKESFPLTVTSAQKNPTAFYLCASTMGLAGTDTQYFGPGTRLTVL.

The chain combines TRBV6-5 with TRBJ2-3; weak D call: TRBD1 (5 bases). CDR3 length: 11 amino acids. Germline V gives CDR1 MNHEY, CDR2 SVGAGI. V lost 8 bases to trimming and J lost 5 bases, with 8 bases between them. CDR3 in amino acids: CASARGDTQYF. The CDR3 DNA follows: TGTGCCAGCGCTAGGGGAGATACGCAGTATTTT.

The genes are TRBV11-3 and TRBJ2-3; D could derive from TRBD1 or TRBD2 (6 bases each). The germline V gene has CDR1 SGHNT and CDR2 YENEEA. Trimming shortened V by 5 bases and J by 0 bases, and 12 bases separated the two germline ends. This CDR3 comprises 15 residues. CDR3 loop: CASSRGTTSTDTQYF. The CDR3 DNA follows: TGTGCCAGCAGCCGCGGGACAACTAGCACAGATACGCAGTATTTT.

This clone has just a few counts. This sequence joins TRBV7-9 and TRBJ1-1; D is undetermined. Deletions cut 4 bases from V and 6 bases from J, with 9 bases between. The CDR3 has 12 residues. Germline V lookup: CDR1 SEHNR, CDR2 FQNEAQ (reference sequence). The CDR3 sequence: CASSYGPAEAFF. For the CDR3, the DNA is TGTGCCAGCAGCTACGGGCCCGCTGAAGCTTTCTTT.

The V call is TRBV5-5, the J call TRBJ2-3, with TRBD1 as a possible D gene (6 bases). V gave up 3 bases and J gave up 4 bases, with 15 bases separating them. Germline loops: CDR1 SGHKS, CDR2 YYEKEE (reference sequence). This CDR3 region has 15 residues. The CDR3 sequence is CASSSSRDMADTQYF. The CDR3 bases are TGTGCCAGCAGCTCCTCCCGGGACATGGCAGATACGCAGTATTTT.

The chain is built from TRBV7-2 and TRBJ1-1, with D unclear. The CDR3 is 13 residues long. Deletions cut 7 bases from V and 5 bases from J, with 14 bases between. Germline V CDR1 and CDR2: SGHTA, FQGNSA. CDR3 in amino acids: CASNPRVGTEAFF. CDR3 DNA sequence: TGTGCCAGCAACCCACGTGTGGGTACTGAAGCTTTCTTT.

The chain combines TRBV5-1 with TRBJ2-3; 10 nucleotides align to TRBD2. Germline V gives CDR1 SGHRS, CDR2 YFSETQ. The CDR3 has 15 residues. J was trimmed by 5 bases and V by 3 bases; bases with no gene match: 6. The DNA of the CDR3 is TGCGCCAGCAGCTCTAGCGGGGGAGGGGTAGATACGCAGTATTTT. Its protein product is CASSSSGGGVDTQYF.

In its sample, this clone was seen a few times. CDR3 amino acids: CASSDYSLNTEAFF. Written as DNA, the CDR3 is TGTGCCAGCAGTGACTATAGCCTTAACACTGAAGCTTTCTTT. This chain links TRBV6-4 with TRBJ1-1; D gene unclear. The germline V and J ends were trimmed by 1 base and 2 bases, with 8 bases remaining between them. Germline-derived CDR1 and CDR2 are MRHNA and SNTAGT. CDR3 length equals 14 residues.

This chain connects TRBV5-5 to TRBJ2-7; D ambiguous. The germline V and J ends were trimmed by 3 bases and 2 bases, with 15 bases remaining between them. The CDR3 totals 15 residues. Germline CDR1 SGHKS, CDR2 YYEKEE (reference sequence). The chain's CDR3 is CASSWVVGMTYEQYF. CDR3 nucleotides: TGTGCCAGCAGCTGGGTGGTAGGGATGACCTACGAGCAGTACTTC.

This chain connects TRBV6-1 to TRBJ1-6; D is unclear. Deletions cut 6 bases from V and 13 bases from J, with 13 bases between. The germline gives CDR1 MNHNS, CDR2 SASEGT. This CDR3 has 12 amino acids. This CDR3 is CASRKETAPLHF. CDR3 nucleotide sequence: TGTGCCAGCAGGAAGGAAACAGCGCCCCTCCACTTT.

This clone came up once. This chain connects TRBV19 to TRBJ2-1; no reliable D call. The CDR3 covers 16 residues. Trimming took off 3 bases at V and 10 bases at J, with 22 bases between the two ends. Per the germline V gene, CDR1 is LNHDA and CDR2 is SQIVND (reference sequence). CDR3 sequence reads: CASSIALGSLAREQFF. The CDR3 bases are TGTGCCAGTAGTATTGCCCTTGGCTCCCTGGCGAGGGAGCAGTTCTTC.

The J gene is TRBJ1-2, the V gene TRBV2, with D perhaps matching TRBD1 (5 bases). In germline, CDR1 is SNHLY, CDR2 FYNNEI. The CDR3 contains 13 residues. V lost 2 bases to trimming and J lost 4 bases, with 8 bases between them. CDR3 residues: CASSEIGTYGYTF. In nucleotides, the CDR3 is TGTGCCAGCAGTGAAATAGGGACCTATGGCTACACCTTC.

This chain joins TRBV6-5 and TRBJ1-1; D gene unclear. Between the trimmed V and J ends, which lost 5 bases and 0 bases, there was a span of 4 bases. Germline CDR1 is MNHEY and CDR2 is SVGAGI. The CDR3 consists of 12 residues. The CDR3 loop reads CASSRMNTEAFF. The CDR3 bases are TGTGCCAGCAGTCGAATGAACACTGAAGCTTTCTTT.

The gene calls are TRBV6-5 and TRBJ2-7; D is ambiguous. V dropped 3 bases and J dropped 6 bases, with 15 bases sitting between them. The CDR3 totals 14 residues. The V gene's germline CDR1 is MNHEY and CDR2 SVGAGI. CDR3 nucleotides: TGTGCCAGCAGTTATAAGGGCGGTTCCGTCGAGCAGTACTTC. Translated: CASSYKGGSVEQYF.

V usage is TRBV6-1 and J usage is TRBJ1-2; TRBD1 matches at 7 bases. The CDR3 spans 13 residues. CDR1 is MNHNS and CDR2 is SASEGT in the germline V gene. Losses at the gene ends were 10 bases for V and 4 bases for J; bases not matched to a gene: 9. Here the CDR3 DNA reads TGTGCCACGTGGGGACAGACAGTCTATGGCTACACCTTC. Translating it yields CATWGQTVYGYTF.

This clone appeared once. In DNA, the CDR3 is TGTGCCAGCAGTCCCAGGACAGCTAACACAGATACGCAGTATTTT. Translation gives CASSPRTANTDTQYF. The chain carries TRBV2 and TRBJ2-3, with D possibly matching TRBD1 (6 bases). CDR1 is SNHLY, CDR2 FYNNEI, per germline. The V gene lost 5 bases and the J gene lost 2 bases, with 14 bases spanning the gap. This CDR3 is built from 15 residues. The complete variable domain, with remaining parts taken from reference TRBV2 and TRBJ2-3, reads EPEVTQTPSHQVTQMGQEVILRCVPISNHLYFYWYRQILGQKVEFLVSFYNNEISEKSEIFDDQFSVERPDGSNFTLKIRSTKLEDSAMYFCASSPRTANTDTQYFGPGTRLTVL.